This TCR beta chain was retrieved from a study of T cells in tuberculosis. Background on the study: IGRA-negative adolescents, IGRA-positive adolescents with latent tuberculosis and adults with active tuberculosis formed this South African cohort. Study-wide points: Active tuberculosis cases were adults; controls were adolescents. Active tuberculosis patients had shorter CDR3-alpha; the beta difference was nonsignificant.

With regard to this clone: Its specificity is unknown.

Data came from immunoSEQ multiplex PCR; TCRdb stores just in-frame clones and leaves some out. The table lists tens of thousands of clones, roughly 93% of them singletons, with roughly 6.4% in the top ten. CDR1 is SGHRS, CDR2 YFSETQ, per germline. The V and J ends lost 4 bases and 4 bases respectively, with 12 bases between them. This CDR3 contains 14 residues. The V call is TRBV5-1, the J call TRBJ1-5; D gene uncertain. The receptor's source is a donor aged 10-29 years with latent tuberculosis or without tuberculosis infection. Material for sequencing was PBMCs. The CDR3, as DNA: TGCGCCAGCAGCCCCGGAGGGTCTAATCAGCCCCAGCATTTT. Translated, it gives CASSPGGSNQPQHF. The whole variable domain, filled in from reference TRBV5-1 and TRBJ1-5, reads KAGVTQTPRYLIKTRGQQVTLSCSPISGHRSVSWYQQTPGQGLQFLFEYFSETQRNKGNFPGRFSGRQFSNSRSEMNVSTLELGDSALYLCASSPGGSNQPQHFGDGTRLSIL.